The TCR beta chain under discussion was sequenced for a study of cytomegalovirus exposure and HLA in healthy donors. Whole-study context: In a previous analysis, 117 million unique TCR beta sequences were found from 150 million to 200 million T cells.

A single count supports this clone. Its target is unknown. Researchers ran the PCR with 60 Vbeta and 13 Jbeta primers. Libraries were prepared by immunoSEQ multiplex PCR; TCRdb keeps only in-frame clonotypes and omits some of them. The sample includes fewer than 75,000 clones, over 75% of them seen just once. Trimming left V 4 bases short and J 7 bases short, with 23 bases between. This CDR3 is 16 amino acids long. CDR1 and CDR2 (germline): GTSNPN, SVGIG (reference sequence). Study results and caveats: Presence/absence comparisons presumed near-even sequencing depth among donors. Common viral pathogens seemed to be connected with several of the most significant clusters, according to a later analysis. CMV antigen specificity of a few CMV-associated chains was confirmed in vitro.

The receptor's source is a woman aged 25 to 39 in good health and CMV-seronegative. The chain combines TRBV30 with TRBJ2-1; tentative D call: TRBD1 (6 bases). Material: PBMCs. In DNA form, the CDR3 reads TGTGCCTGGACCTTGTCCTCCAGGGGCCTGGGTAATGAGCAGTTCTTC. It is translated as CAWTLSSRGLGNEQFF.